A single sample is the source of the 13 T cell receptor beta chains below, sequenced in a study of blood T cell repertoires in COVID-19. Only in-frame clones appear in the TCRdb table, and some are missing; sequencing was by immunoSEQ multiplex PCR. Of 400,000 to 450,000 clones listed, 88% are singletons. The specimen was peripheral blood. These receptors all come from a woman between 45 and 60 years old with COVID-19, enrolled during active disease.

V usage is TRBV15 and J usage is TRBJ1-1; no clear D gene. V dropped 0 bases and J dropped 5 bases, with 10 bases sitting between them. Germline V gives CDR1 LNHNV, CDR2 YYDKDF (reference sequence). The CDR3 is 14 residues long. Here the CDR3 reads CATSRDRGETEAFF. CDR3 nucleotide sequence: TGTGCCACCAGCAGAGATCGGGGAGAAACTGAAGCTTTCTTT. The full variable domain, its missing parts supplied by reference TRBV15 and TRBJ1-1, is DAMVIQNPRYQVTQFGKPVTLSCSQTLNHNVMYWYQQKSSQAPKLLFHYYDKDFNNEADTPDNFQSRRPNTSFCFLDIRSPGLGDTAMYLCATSRDRGETEAFFGQGTRLTVV.

DNA of the CDR3: TGCGCCAGTGAACCCACGCGGGGGGACTATGGCTACACCTTC. Residues: CASEPTRGDYGYTF. The chain has TRBV10-2 and TRBJ1-2; tentatively, D is TRBD1 (5 bases). Germline V lookup: CDR1 WSHSY, CDR2 SAAADI. V lost 9 bases and J 3 bases, leaving 17 bases between the germline ends. The CDR3 is 14 residues long.

This chain links TRBV29-1 with TRBJ1-2; 12 bases are a match to TRBD1. CDR3 length: 12 amino acids. Germline lookup yields CDR1 SQVTM and CDR2 ANQGSEA. Trimming at V came to 7 bases and at J to 7 bases, leaving 4 bases not matched to a gene. Here the CDR3 DNA reads TGCAGCGCTGGGACAGGGGGCTCTGGCTACACCTTC. Amino acids: CSAGTGGSGYTF.

The chain uses TRBV7-9 and TRBJ1-1; TRBD1 agrees at 8 bases. This CDR3 contains 15 residues. V trimming: 3 bases; J trimming: 3 bases; junction bases outside the gene matches: 6. Germline loops: CDR1 SEHNR, CDR2 FQNEAQ (reference sequence). The CDR3 DNA follows: TGTGCCAGCAGCTTGGCAGGGGGCTTCGACACTGAAGCTTTCTTT. This translates into CASSLAGGFDTEAFF.

The gene calls are TRBV21-1 and TRBJ2-7; the D call in the table, TRBD2, was not verified against the DNA. TRBV21-1 is assigned pseudogene status. The CDR3 runs 12 residues. CDR3 nucleotide sequence: TGTGCCCCCGGGGTTTGTTTCTACGAGCAGTACTTC. Translation: CAPGVCFYEQYF.

V and J are TRBV6-5 and TRBJ2-7; 10 nucleotides agree with TRBD1. The trim removed 10 bases at V and 6 bases at J, leaving 12 bases unmatched. This CDR3 is 14 amino acids long. Germline CDR1 reads MNHEY; CDR2 reads SVGAGI. CDR3 protein: CATRKGQGYAEQYF. For the CDR3, the DNA is TGTGCCACCCGGAAGGGACAGGGGTACGCCGAGCAGTACTTC.

V gene TRBV5-6 combines with J gene TRBJ2-7; 8 bases fit TRBD1. Germline V gives CDR1 SGHDT, CDR2 YYEEEE. The V and J ends lost 4 bases and 4 bases, in that order; junction bases with no gene match: 4. CDR3 length: 13 amino acids. CDR3 nucleotide sequence: TGTGCCAGCAGCCCAGGGGGCGCGTACGAGCAGTACTTC. Encoded protein: CASSPGGAYEQYF. Variable domain in full (rest from reference TRBV5-6 and TRBJ2-7): DAGVTQSPTHLIKTRGQQVTLRCSPKSGHDTVSWYQQALGQGPQFIFQYYEEEERQRGNFPDRFSGHQFPNYSSELNVNALLLGDSALYLCASSPGGAYEQYFGPGTRLTVT.

This chain joins TRBV7-9 and TRBJ2-5; 8 nucleotides line up with TRBD2. There are 15 residues in the CDR3. V shed 2 bases and J 2 bases; nucleotides not matched to a gene: 4. Germline assignment: CDR1 SEHNR and CDR2 FQNEAQ (reference sequence). The CDR3 region is CASSLPGLEQETQYF. The CDR3 DNA reads TGTGCCAGCAGCTTACCGGGACTAGAACAAGAGACCCAGTACTTC.

The J gene is TRBJ2-5, the V gene TRBV18; D perhaps matches TRBD2 (6 bases). The CDR3 has 15 amino acids. Germline values: CDR1 KGHSH, CDR2 LQKENI. V lost 0 bases, J lost 5 bases, and 13 bases lay in between. The CDR3 DNA is TGTGCCAGCTCACCACCGGGGCTAGCGAGCGAGACCCAGTACTTC. Encoded protein: CASSPPGLASETQYF.

CDR3 amino acids: CASSVRTDQPQHF. CDR3 DNA sequence: TGCGCCAGCAGCGTTCGGACTGATCAGCCCCAGCATTTT. The chain is built from TRBV5-1 and TRBJ1-5; no reliable D call. This CDR3 has 13 amino acids. Trimming shortened V by 4 bases and J by 5 bases, and 10 bases separated the two germline ends. CDR1 and CDR2 (germline): SGHRS, YFSETQ.

V gene TRBV6-6 combines with J gene TRBJ2-1; 10 bases map to TRBD2. J lost 1 base, V lost 5 bases, and 14 bases had no gene match. Germline V gene sequence: CDR1 MNHNY, CDR2 SVGAGI (reference sequence). The CDR3 loop spans 19 amino acids. CDR3 sequence: CASSRLAGPRSMSYNEQFF. In nucleotides, the CDR3 is TGTGCCAGCAGTCGACTAGCGGGTCCTCGTTCCATGTCCTACAATGAGCAGTTCTTC.

This chain connects TRBV7-8 to TRBJ2-3; 8 bases fit TRBD1. This CDR3 comprises 16 residues. Germline trimming cut 4 bases from V and 0 bases from J; bases unmatched to any gene: 6. CDR1 and CDR2 from the germline V gene are SGHVS and FQNEAQ. In nucleotides, the CDR3 is TGTGCCAGCAGCTCTCCCCGGACAGGGAGCACAGATACGCAGTATTTT. This codes for CASSSPRTGSTDTQYF.

The chain couples TRBV7-9 to TRBJ1-1, with D uncertain. V was pared by 6 bases and J by 6 bases, with 11 bases between. The germline gives CDR1 SEHNR, CDR2 FQNEAQ (reference sequence). The CDR3 covers 12 residues. CDR3 nucleotide sequence: TGTGCCAGCAGTTCAAGGAGCCCTGAAGCTTTCTTT. As protein: CASSSRSPEAFF.